This TCR beta chain was sequenced during a study of shared clonotypes between healthy human individuals. The CDR3 loop spans 14 amino acids. CDR1 is SGHRS, CDR2 YFSETQ, per germline. Trimming removed 0 bases from V and 8 bases from J, with 11 bases in between. On this clone: This specimen includes other DNA sequences encoding the same CDR3.

Clones were sequenced by immunoSEQ multiplex PCR, and TCRdb holds only the in-frame ones, with some missing. The sample lists 1,400,000 or so clones; less than 99% were seen once. The receptor was derived from a man aged 25-40 years in good health. The sequencing sample was made of naive CD4+ T cells sorted from blood. As to subset: CD45RA+ positively selected. The genes are TRBV5-1 and TRBJ2-2, with D possibly matching TRBD1 (6 bases). CDR3 sequence: CASSLGTALGELFF. The CDR3 region has the DNA TGCGCCAGCAGCTTGGGGACAGCGTTAGGGGAGCTGTTTTTT.